One T cell receptor (beta chain) is described in this entry. The antigen this receptor binds is unknown. The input lacks base qualities; no much larger clone sits a single base away. The cohort consisted of 650 to 700 healthy bone marrow donors. At the time of sampling, every cohort member was nominally healthy, though immune exposures that went unrecorded were likely present. The donor was CMV seropositive and was included in the group of 289 seropositive cohort members. A peripheral blood sample was provided by each donor, and peripheral blood mononuclear cells were used for TCR beta sequencing. The Qiagen DNeasy Blood Extraction Kit was used to extract genomic DNA from the blood cell samples. Library preparation used the immunoSEQ multiplex PCR assay. A mixture of 60 forward primers for TCR Vbeta segments and 13 reverse primers for TCR Jbeta segments was used in the multiplex PCR. The CDR3 region of rearranged TCR beta genes was amplified from genomic DNA with a multiplex PCR assay. The amplified TCR beta libraries were sequenced on the Illumina HiSeq System as 87-base-pair reads. The original methods were these. Across the 500 to 750 repertoires, a later analysis counted some 80 million unique TCR beta chains, about 10 million of which were shared by at least two donors. A nearest-neighbor algorithm error-corrected the raw reads and collapsed the reads into unique sequences, merging closely related sequences to remove PCR and sequencing errors. CDR3 sequences were aligned to IMGT reference sequences to assign V, D and J gene segments. Each retained sequence needed at least a six-nucleotide match to both a V gene segment and a J gene segment. Rearrangements were called productive when the CDR3 lacked stop codons and stayed in frame with V and J; all others were non-productive. Following IMGT convention, CDR3 was defined as the stretch from the second conserved V-encoded cysteine to the conserved J-encoded phenylalanine. The earlier analysis of 550 to 650 of the donors excluded any sequence lacking an unambiguous match to a single V gene segment. An earlier analysis of roughly 590 of the donors called V segments functional above 56.7% productive rearrangements and segregating when the between-donor standard deviation exceeded 5%. To diagnose cytomegalovirus status from the catalog of TCR beta chain sequences, a statistical classification framework was built. In a later analysis, TCR nucleotide sequences were compared against IMGT/GENE-DB human TR gene sequences so that V and J genes could be assigned. Using the TCRdist pipeline, a later analysis assigned CDR3 sequences along with most-parsimonious VDJ recombination scenarios. A later analysis defined each TCR beta chain by its CDR3 amino acid sequence plus V-gene family, and excluded reads lacking a unique V-gene family. A later analysis removed 550 to 700 highly shared, low-generation-probability nucleotide sequences to deal with suspected cross-contamination and a sequencing artifact. A later analysis calculated a clonal expansion index for each public chain from normalized within-repertoire ranks of inferred template counts. A later analysis computed generation probabilities with a VDJ recombination model fitted to out-of-frame rearrangements, and checked the results against IGoR. A later analysis scored TCR-TCR, TCR-HLA and TCR-CMV co-occurrence with hypergeometric tests, applying a repertoire-size bias correction to TCR pairs. A later analysis estimated false discovery rates by permuting HLA or CMV assignments 20 times. In a later analysis, co-occurring TCRs were grouped using DBSCAN, and TCRdist sequence similarity was added for clustering within HLA-allele-positive subsets. Repertoires with fewer than 30,000 or more than 120,000 public chains, plus five repertoires with anomalous nucleotide sharing, were excluded from co-occurrence clustering. TCRdb limited this immuneACCESS table to in-frame rearrangements with V and J called. A share of clones is missing; checked studies link under half to unresolved V genes, and the rest is unexplained. V and J calls and clone size are as listed in that table; D and trimming were resolved from the DNA. This sample lists 120,000 or so clones; roughly a sixth were detected once. The ten largest clonotypes hold 2.5% to 3% of the sample.

The record originates from a study of cytomegalovirus exposure and HLA in healthy donors (dated by TCRdb to the late 2010s). At the level of the whole study: In an earlier analysis of 550 to 750 of the donors, 250 to 300 Gb of sequence data and 117 million unique TCR beta sequences from about 179 million T cells were reported. To decide whether each TCR beta V gene segment behaved as functional or pseudogenic, an earlier analysis of some 580 of the donors relied on high-throughput TCR beta sequencing. To predict cytomegalovirus infection status, the study brought together high-throughput TCR immunosequencing, statistical association of individual TCRs with disease status, and machine learning. The T cell repertoires of several hundred subjects were profiled by immunosequencing and related to cytomegalovirus serostatus. Rather than drawing on any new phenotypic data, the later analysis identified candidate immune exposures from TCR beta sequences and the way those sequences occurred across donors. A handful of DR-DQ haplotypes were handled as single units for association and clustering because linkage in the cohort was strong. The aim of the study was to test whether cataloging public T cell receptors could identify signatures of past pathogen exposure. Besides the first cohort of roughly 660 subjects, a separate validation cohort made up of 120 or so different subjects was used. Donor age, sex, ethnicity and CMV serostatus were collected together with the repertoire data. A later analysis re-examined previously published TCR beta repertoires from just over 650 donors and added high-resolution HLA genotyping to investigate patterns of TCR occurrence. The number of typed donors differed by locus: about 629-640 for A, B, C, DRB1 and DQB1; 500 to 550 for DQA1; approximately 600 for DPA1; and roughly 450 for DPB1. Approximately 300 gigabases of sequencing data and around 80 million unique TCR sequences made up an early release that covered 500 to 650 HLA-typed donors. Class I and class II HLA loci were covered by the typing at four-digit resolution. In a later genetic analysis, genome-wide SNP genotypes for 398 of the 666 donors were used, and that subset was treated as a discovery cohort. Of the roughly 400 genotyped donors, about 80% fell in the genetic ancestry cluster associated with self-reported Caucasian donors. Every repertoire in the discovery cohort had been generated on one and the same sequencing platform. On average, around 230,000 unique TCR beta nucleotide sequences were sequenced per donor among fewer than 500 genotyped donors of the cohort, with about 17% of those sequences being non-productive. The investigation overall reported the following: Presence/absence analyses assumed roughly uniform sequencing depth across donors, an assumption that may not hold. The cohort was sequenced for TCR beta chains only, and without alpha or paired-chain data the features that could be detected were limited. Assigning TCR associations to individual alleles was difficult when HLA alleles, especially DR and DQ, strongly co-occurred. Because counts were too low, fewer than 20 rarely observed V segments, including chromosome 9 orphons, were excluded from the earlier analysis of a few hundred of the donors. While some public TCRs were present in many individuals, most TCR sequences turned up only very rarely across donors. Immune exposure information for the cohort was limited to CMV serostatus. According to a later analysis, TCR association rates differed among HLA loci, with DRB1 alleles showing the most associated TCRs and HLA-C alleles showing the fewest. A total of 150 or so TCR beta chains were listed by the study as associated with cytomegalovirus. According to the authors, the approach could potentially be generalized to other disease states and immunological phenotypes. In both the original and validation cohorts, the classifier was reported to diagnose cytomegalovirus status with high specificity and sensitivity. In a later genetic analysis, fewer N-insertions in productive TCRs were reported among donors in an Asian-associated ancestry cluster than the roughly 700-donor mean. Some IMGT-functional V segments, including TRBV6-2 and TRBV6-3, could not be distinguished by the 87-base-pair reads and were therefore excluded. A few of the identified cytomegalovirus-associated TCR beta chains were confirmed in vitro to be specific for cytomegalovirus antigens. A further reported finding was that TCR beta sequences accurately predicted the HLA-A and HLA-B alleles for most subjects in the first cohort. In a later analysis, HLA-associated TCR beta chains were found to be more clonally expanded and to have lower generation probabilities than equally common non-associated chains. Specific HLA alleles were associated with 15,000 to 20,000 TCR beta sequences at a false discovery rate of 0.05 in a later analysis. In an earlier analysis of under 600 of the donors, most TCR beta V segments were observed in productive rearrangements about 87% or about 30% of the time, broadly matching IMGT annotations. A cluster of highly shared sequence variants was judged likely to represent a technical artifact of the sequencing pipeline. HLA typing was unavailable for some donors at each locus, so association tests used only the typed subset. Linkage disequilibrium might explain the correlated functional status among segregating V segments, but an unknown experimental factor could not be ruled out. According to a later analysis, parvovirus B19, influenza, CMV and Epstein-Barr virus appeared linked to several top co-occurrence clusters. A later analysis found that most CMV-associated TCR beta chains appeared HLA-restricted, with HLA associations seemingly driven largely by CMV exposure. V-gene and J-gene trimming of TCR beta chains was associated with a missense DCLRE1C variant in a later genetic analysis, and the association was replicated in an independent cohort.

The germline V gene yields SGHRS for CDR1 and YFSETQ for CDR2. The junction shows trimming of 2 bases on V and 7 bases on J, plus 15 bases between the germline ends. The CDR3, cysteine through phenylalanine, is 14 amino acids long. The sequence is cut down to CDR3 DNA, 42 bases in frame from base 1. Recombination linked TRBV5-1 to TRBJ1-1; tentative D gene TRBD1, with 6 bases matching. Sequencing used PBMCs. This sequence was found in a female donor in good health and CMV-seropositive. The CDR3: CASSFGREGDEAFF. The nucleotides read TGCGCCAGCAGCTTCGGTAGGGAGGGGGATGAAGCTTTCTTT.